A selection of T cell receptor beta chains follows, all from one sample in a study of blood T cell repertoires in COVID-19. Here immunoSEQ multiplex PCR was the method, and the copy in TCRdb shows in-frame clones only, minus some. This sample yields 300,000 to 400,000 clones, of which 86% are seen a single time; about 4.2% belongs to the top ten. The material sequenced was PBMCs or T cells enriched from blood (not recorded which). The receptors here all came from a woman aged 40-49 years with acute COVID-19. The CDR3 runs from the conserved cysteine through the conserved F or W. A D gene is named only where the DNA matches it firmly. The listing skips clone size in some rows; elsewhere it reads once, few, many or a size class.

d_call clone_size j_call v_call cdr3_aa cdr3_nt
- - TRBJ1-2 TRBV12-3/TRBV12-4 CASSLQQEGGYTF TGTGCCAGCAGTTTACAACAGGAAGGTGGCTACACCTTC
- - TRBJ2-3 TRBV29-1 CSGGSHSPLPQYF TGCAGCGGCGGGTCGCACTCCCCGCTTCCGCAGTATTTT
TRBD2 - TRBJ2-1 TRBV6-2/TRBV6-3 CASSYAASGSYNEQFF TGTGCCAGCAGTTACGCGGCTAGCGGGAGCTACAATGAGCAGTTCTTC
TRBD1 - TRBJ1-2 TRBV5-1 CASGLQGGDYGYTF TGCGCCAGCGGATTACAGGGGGGTGACTATGGCTACACCTTC
- - TRBJ1-5 TRBV7-2 CASSLESGNQPQHF TGTGCCAGCAGCTTAGAAAGCGGCAATCAGCCCCAGCATTTT
TRBD2 - TRBJ2-5 TRBV25-1 CASSEGTSGGLKETQYF TGTGCCAGCAGTGAAGGGACGAGCGGGGGGCTCAAAGAGACCCAGTACTTC
TRBD1 - TRBJ1-2 TRBV11-2 CASSSRGRGGFMSYGYTF TGTGCCAGCAGCTCCAGGGGGCGCGGTGGTTTTATGAGCTATGGCTACACCTTC
- - TRBJ1-2 TRBV6-6 CASRPPGQGPYGYTF TGTGCCAGCAGACCCCCGGGACAAGGTCCCTATGGCTACACCTTC
- - TRBJ2-5 TRBV5-4 CASSLFGRQETQYF TGTGCCAGCAGCTTGTTTGGCCGTCAAGAGACCCAGTACTTC
TRBD1 - TRBJ2-1 TRBV2 CASTKDRGLSYNEQFF TGTGCCAGCACTAAGGACAGGGGGCTTTCCTACAATGAGCAGTTCTTC
- - TRBJ2-2 TRBV6-2/TRBV6-3 CASSRGAVGDAGELFF TGTGCCAGCAGTCGCGGCGCAGTAGGAGATGCCGGGGAGCTGTTTTTT
- once TRBJ2-1 TRBV9 CASSVGQREYNEQFF TGTGCCAGCAGCGTAGGCCAGAGGGAGTACAATGAGCAGTTCTTC
- - TRBJ2-7 TRBV6-5 CASNTGTRSYEQYF TGTGCCAGCAACACCGGGACAAGATCCTACGAGCAGTACTTC
- - TRBJ2-4 TRBV28 CASSFYSSKLAKNIQYF TGTGCCAGCAGTTTTTACTCCTCAAAGCTAGCCAAAAACATTCAGTACTTC
- - TRBJ1-4 TRBV19 CASSARVVGNEKLFF TGTGCCAGTAGTGCCAGGGTGGTTGGAAATGAAAAACTGTTTTTT
- - TRBJ2-2 TRBV9 CASSDPPLRSFTMAGELFF TGTGCCAGCAGCGACCCTCCATTGCGGTCCTTCACAATGGCCGGGGAGCTGTTTTTT
TRBD1 - TRBJ1-1 TRBV7-6 CASSLGAGGRYAEAFF TGTGCCAGCAGCTTAGGGGCAGGGGGAAGGTATGCTGAAGCTTTCTTT
TRBD1 - TRBJ2-6 TRBV7-2 CASSPPQQGVPAGANVLTF TGTGCCAGCAGCCCCCCCCAACAGGGGGTTCCGGCTGGGGCCAACGTCCTGACTTTC
TRBD1 - TRBJ2-7 TRBV12-3/TRBV12-4 CATGQGPYEQYF TGTGCCACGGGACAGGGACCCTACGAGCAGTACTTC
- - TRBJ1-2 TRBV18 CASSPPSVSGYTF TGTGCCAGCTCACCACCGTCCGTTTCTGGCTACACCTTC
- - TRBJ1-3 TRBV18 CASSLTSTATSGNTIYF TGTGCCAGCTCACTGACTTCGACGGCGACCTCTGGAAACACCATATATTTT
TRBD2 few TRBJ2-3 TRBV6-1 CASSELAGGPDTQYF TGTGCCAGCAGTGAACTAGCGGGGGGGCCAGATACGCAGTATTTT
TRBD1 - TRBJ2-4 TRBV18 CASSLLSGTGLAKNIQYF TGTGCCAGCTCACTCCTATCCGGGACAGGACTAGCCAAAAACATTCAGTACTTC
TRBD2 - TRBJ2-7 TRBV5-8 CASSFLTVGLVAYEQYF TGTGCCAGCAGCTTTTTGACCGTGGGACTAGTCGCCTACGAGCAGTACTTC
TRBD1 - TRBJ2-1 TRBV5-4 CASTGDSYNEQFF TGTGCCAGCACCGGGGACAGTTACAATGAGCAGTTCTTC
TRBD1 - TRBJ1-2 TRBV7-9 CASSLAVGQGANYGYTF TGTGCCAGCAGCTTAGCCGTCGGACAGGGAGCTAACTATGGCTACACCTTC
- - TRBJ1-2 TRBV6-5 CASSTPDYGYTF TGTGCCAGCAGTACCCCAGACTATGGCTACACCTTC
TRBD2 - TRBJ2-1 TRBV11-2 CASSPGLAVYNEQFF TGTGCCAGCAGCCCGGGACTAGCAGTATACAATGAGCAGTTCTTC
TRBD2 - TRBJ2-5 TRBV2 CASSEVGLAGAETQYF TGTGCCAGCAGTGAAGTAGGACTAGCGGGAGCTGAGACCCAGTACTTC
TRBD1 once TRBJ1-5 TRBV5-4 CASSPGTENQPQHF TGTGCCAGCAGCCCGGGGACAGAAAATCAGCCCCAGCATTTT
TRBD1 once TRBJ1-5 TRBV19 CASSTSGQGHSNQPQHF TGTGCCAGTAGTACCTCAGGACAGGGGCATAGCAATCAGCCCCAGCATTTT
TRBD1 once TRBJ2-2 TRBV18 CASSSTGQGTGELFF TGTGCCAGCTCATCGACGGGACAGGGGACCGGGGAGCTGTTTTTT
- - TRBJ2-5 TRBV2 CASSGGHLQETQYF TGTGCCAGCAGTGGTGGACACCTTCAAGAGACCCAGTACTTC
TRBD1 once TRBJ2-3 TRBV7-3 CASSPTGGLGTDTQYF TGTGCCAGCAGCCCGACAGGGGGCCTCGGTACAGATACGCAGTATTTT
- - TRBJ2-2 TRBV4-1 CASSQDGASRAGELFF TGCGCCAGCAGCCAAGATGGGGCTAGTAGGGCCGGGGAGCTGTTTTTT
- once TRBJ1-2 TRBV7-8 CASSLGGVIYTF TGTGCCAGCAGCTTAGGGGGGGTCATCTACACCTTC
- - TRBJ1-1 TRBV3-1/TRBV3-2 CASSMGLKNTEAFF TGTGCCAGCAGCATGGGGCTTAAGAACACTGAAGCTTTCTTT
TRBD1 - TRBJ1-6 TRBV7-2 CASSLQGADSPLHF TGTGCCAGCAGCTTACAGGGGGCGGATTCACCCCTCCACTTT
- - TRBJ1-5 TRBV9 CASSVGGSNQPQHF TGTGCCAGCAGCGTAGGAGGAAGCAATCAGCCCCAGCATTTT
- - TRBJ1-2 TRBV4-1 CASRSVKQPNYGYTF TGCGCCAGCAGATCAGTTAAACAGCCTAACTATGGCTACACCTTC